This T cell receptor beta chain came from a study of OX40 agonist ivuxolimab in advanced cancers. Germline V gene lookup returns CDR1 MNHEY and CDR2 SMNVEV (reference sequence). CDR3 length: 15 amino acids. The V and J ends lost 6 bases and 4 bases respectively, with 16 bases between them. This clone was found a few times. Assay: immunoSEQ multiplex PCR; the TCRdb copy retains only in-frame clones and omits some. The sample records 45,000 to 65,000 clones, around 89% being singletons. The TCR was taken from an adult with an advanced solid tumor such as melanoma, head and neck, liver or kidney cancer. The chain links TRBV27 to TRBJ2-1, with D possibly matching TRBD2 (5 bases). The sequencing here drew on CD4+ or CD8+ T cells sorted from blood, taken in a trial of the OX40 agonist ivuxolimab. The CDR3 spells CASSLTSLLYNEQFF. The CDR3 DNA sequence: TGTGCCAGCAGCCTCACTAGTTTGCTGTACAATGAGCAGTTCTTC.